Listed below are T cell receptor beta chains from one sample, sequenced in a study of shared clonotypes between healthy human individuals. This table comes from immunoSEQ multiplex PCR, and its TCRdb copy is limited to in-frame clones, with some not included. In the table there are about 110,000 clones, around 68% of which are singletons. Sequencing input: memory CD8+ T cells sorted from blood. These TCRs come from a woman in her thirties in good health. Both conserved end residues are part of each CDR3. D genes are given only for firm matches. Only part of the rows carry a size: once, few, many, or a class if the clone is expanded.

j_call clone_size v_call d_call cdr3_aa cdr3_nt
TRBJ2-7 - TRBV7-3 - CASSSPYEQYF TGTGCCAGCAGTTCTCCCTACGAGCAGTACTTC
TRBJ1-4 - TRBV29-1 TRBD1 CSAGGDRVREKLFF TGCAGCGCCGGAGGGGACAGGGTGCGGGAAAAACTGTTTTTT
TRBJ2-1 - TRBV9 - CASSTSRNEQFF TGTGCCAGCAGCACATCGCGCAATGAGCAGTTCTTC
TRBJ1-5 many TRBV6-1 - CASSGGRGNQPQHF TGTGCCAGCAGTGGGGGCAGGGGCAATCAGCCCCAGCATTTT
TRBJ2-3 - TRBV5-6 TRBD2 CASSLWGTSGRHGTDTQYF TGTGCCAGCAGCTTGTGGGGGACTAGCGGGAGGCATGGCACAGATACGCAGTATTTT
TRBJ2-1 few TRBV5-1 - CASSLNGYNEQFF TGCGCCAGCAGCTTAAACGGTTACAATGAGCAGTTCTTC
TRBJ1-5 - TRBV6-1 - CASSEGVWGREDSNQPQHF TGTGCCAGCAGTGAAGGCGTATGGGGTAGGGAAGATAGCAATCAGCCCCAGCATTTT
TRBJ2-7 once TRBV2 TRBD2 CASVTSVPYEQYF TGTGCCAGCGTCACTAGCGTTCCATACGAGCAGTACTTC
TRBJ2-7 - TRBV7-9 - CASSLGQREQYF TGTGCCAGCAGCTTAGGGCAGCGGGAGCAGTACTTC
TRBJ2-2 - TRBV18 TRBD1 CASSPGQDPTGELFF TGTGCCAGCTCACCGGGACAGGATCCCACCGGGGAGCTGTTTTTT
TRBJ2-7 - TRBV6-1 TRBD2 CASSEAVAGAGEQYF TGTGCCAGCAGTGAAGCGGTAGCGGGAGCTGGCGAGCAGTACTTC
TRBJ2-1 - TRBV11-2 TRBD2 CASSLRLAGVGGQFF TGTGCCAGCAGCCTACGACTAGCGGGAGTCGGTGGGCAGTTCTTC
TRBJ2-4 - TRBV7-2 TRBD2 CASSLRLAPSKNIQYF TGTGCCAGCAGCTTACGACTAGCCCCGTCCAAAAACATTCAGTACTTC
TRBJ1-1 - TRBV5-1 - CASSLEGGTEAFF TGCGCCAGCAGCTTGGAGGGCGGGACTGAAGCTTTCTTT
TRBJ2-7 - TRBV4-1 - CASSQVMVSYEQYF TGCGCCAGCAGCCAAGTCATGGTCTCCTACGAGCAGTACTTC
TRBJ2-1 - TRBV5-4 TRBD2 CASTSGSGEQFF TGTGCCAGCACAAGCGGGAGTGGTGAGCAGTTCTTC
TRBJ2-3 - TRBV4-2 - CASSQETGTGTDTQYF TGTGCCAGCAGCCAAGAGACAGGGACTGGCACAGATACGCAGTATTTT
TRBJ2-7 - TRBV19 - CASSMLVGASSYEQYF TGTGCCAGTAGTATGTTGGTTGGCGCCAGCTCCTACGAGCAGTACTTC
TRBJ2-1 - TRBV5-6 - CASSTTRSNEQFF TGTGCCAGCAGCACAACTAGAAGCAATGAGCAGTTCTTC
TRBJ2-1 - TRBV28 - CASTIASQGSYNEQFF TGTGCCAGCACCATAGCCTCCCAGGGGTCCTACAATGAGCAGTTCTTC
TRBJ2-2 - TRBV9 - CASSAHRLQNTGELFF TGTGCCAGCAGCGCCCACAGACTGCAGAACACCGGGGAGCTGTTTTTT
TRBJ1-1 - TRBV9 - CASSQDEFTEAFF TGTGCCAGCAGCCAAGACGAATTCACTGAAGCTTTCTTT
TRBJ2-3 - TRBV2 - CASSEGASLSTDTQYF TGTGCCAGCAGTGAAGGGGCTAGCCTAAGCACAGATACGCAGTATTTT
TRBJ2-1 - TRBV7-9 TRBD2 CASSTGLAGRGEQFF TGTGCCAGCAGCACAGGACTAGCGGGAAGGGGCGAGCAGTTCTTC
TRBJ2-3 - TRBV19 - CASSSGTASTDTQYF TGTGCCAGTAGTAGTGGGACGGCTAGCACAGATACGCAGTATTTT
TRBJ1-2 many TRBV28 - CASSLYGKVTNYGYTF TGTGCCAGCAGTTTATACGGGAAAGTAACTAACTATGGCTACACCTTC
TRBJ1-5 - TRBV6-1 TRBD1 CASSAGQGSNQPQHF TGTGCCAGCAGTGCCGGACAGGGTAGCAATCAGCCCCAGCATTTT
TRBJ1-2 - TRBV6-6 - CASSYSRGGVDGYTF TGTGCCAGCAGTTACTCAAGGGGAGGGGTAGATGGCTACACCTTC